The 14 T cell receptor beta chains reported below all come from one sample, sequenced in a study of T cell responses to AZD1222 COVID-19 vaccine. Clones were sequenced by immunoSEQ multiplex PCR, and TCRdb holds only the in-frame ones, with some missing. The sample carries 65,000 to 70,000 clones, 75% to 85% recorded once. The material was peripheral blood, obtained on day 0 of AZD1222 vaccination. These receptors were taken from an adult in good health.

The V and J genes are TRBV5-6 and TRBJ1-1, with 7 bases fitting TRBD1. The CDR3 runs 14 residues. V was clipped by 3 bases and J by 0 bases; unmatched bases: 2. Germline values: CDR1 SGHDT, CDR2 YYEEEE. CDR3 sequence (DNA): TGTGCCAGCAGCTCCAGGGGGTTGAACACTGAAGCTTTCTTT. Translated, it gives CASSSRGLNTEAFF. Full variable domain (missing parts from reference TRBV5-6 and TRBJ1-1): DAGVTQSPTHLIKTRGQQVTLRCSPKSGHDTVSWYQQALGQGPQFIFQYYEEEERQRGNFPDRFSGHQFPNYSSELNVNALLLGDSALYLCASSSRGLNTEAFFGQGTRLTVV.

This clone was observed a handful of times. The rearrangement links TRBV24-1 to TRBJ1-1; TRBD1 is a possible D gene (5 bases). CDR3 length: 14 residues. V was trimmed by 7 bases and J by 5 bases, leaving 16 bases between them. Germline CDR1 reads KGHDR; CDR2 reads SFDVKD. The CDR3 is CATSGGVGGTEAFF. CDR3 bases: TGTGCCACCAGCGGTGGGGTTGGGGGAACTGAAGCTTTCTTT.

The chain has TRBV6-1 and TRBJ1-1; D remains ambiguous. The CDR3 loop spans 14 amino acids. Trimming removed 2 bases at V and 0 bases at J, with 7 bases between. Germline V CDR1 and CDR2: MNHNS, SASEGT. The CDR3 coding sequence is TGTGCCAGCAGTGAATTAGTTATGAACACTGAAGCTTTCTTT. This sequence encodes CASSELVMNTEAFF.

The chain joins TRBV4-2 to TRBJ1-4; D uncertain. The CDR3 consists of 12 residues. Trimming took 3 bases from V and 7 from J, leaving 6 bases between them. Per the germline V gene, CDR1 is LGHNA and CDR2 is YNFKEQ. CDR3 DNA sequence: TGTGCCAGCAGCCAGCTTAGTGAAAAACTGTTTTTT. It codes for CASSQLSEKLFF.

V is TRBV14 and J is TRBJ1-1; maybe TRBD1 (5 bases). CDR1 SGHDN and CDR2 FVKESK come from the germline V gene. The CDR3 has 15 amino acids. Trimming removed 3 bases at V and 2 bases at J, with 13 bases between. The CDR3 reads CASSQPGTDNTEAFF. In nucleotides, the CDR3 is TGTGCCAGCAGCCAGCCCGGGACTGACAACACTGAAGCTTTCTTT.

This clone was counted a few times. The genes are TRBV3-1 (or the pseudogene TRBV3-2) and TRBJ2-7; 7 nucleotides align to TRBD1. This CDR3 region has 15 residues. Germline CDR1 reads LGHDT; CDR2 reads YNNKEL (reference sequence). The V segment lost 0 bases and the J segment 2 bases; nucleotides outside the gene matches: 4. The CDR3 reads CASSQDGQAPYEQYF. The CDR3 DNA sequence: TGTGCCAGCAGCCAAGATGGACAGGCCCCCTACGAGCAGTACTTC.

The J gene is TRBJ1-2, the V gene TRBV28; 7 nucleotides agree with TRBD1. The CDR3 is 14 amino acids. Looked up from germline, CDR1 is MDHEN and CDR2 is SYDVKM. J was trimmed by 4 bases and V by 5 bases; bases with no gene match: 7. Here the CDR3 DNA reads TGTGCCAGCAGTACAACAGGGGCGGCCTATGGCTACACCTTC. It encodes CASSTTGAAYGYTF.

The gene calls are TRBV6-5 and TRBJ2-3; 7 positions match TRBD1. CDR1 is MNHEY, CDR2 SVGAGI, per germline. The CDR3 extends over 15 amino acids. The V gene end was trimmed by 0 bases and the J gene end by 4 bases; junction bases not matched to a gene: 4. DNA of the CDR3: TGTGCCAGCAGTTACTCAGGAAGGGGGCCAGATACGCAGTATTTT. This translates into CASSYSGRGPDTQYF.

V and J are TRBV4-1 and TRBJ1-4; the D is unclear. The length of the CDR3 is 11 residues. Germline CDR1 is MGHRA and CDR2 is YSYEKL. Trimming took off 4 bases at V and 9 bases at J, with 6 bases between the two ends. CDR3 residues: CASSPRQKLFF. CDR3 nucleotide sequence: TGCGCCAGCAGCCCGAGACAAAAACTGTTTTTT.

This clone was counted between two and nine times. The gene calls are TRBV5-6 and TRBJ2-7, with 7 positions matching TRBD1. The CDR3 has 15 amino acids. V dropped 4 bases and J dropped 4; count of bases not matched to a gene: 11. CDR1 is SGHDT, CDR2 YYEEEE, per germline. CDR3 in DNA: TGTGCCAGCAGCCTGGACCCGGGACAGTTATACGAGCAGTACTTC. Translation gives CASSLDPGQLYEQYF.

The gene calls are TRBV30 and TRBJ2-5; no clear D gene. Germline CDR1 GTSNPN, CDR2 SVGIG (reference sequence). V was pared by 0 bases and J by 1 base, with 6 bases between. The CDR3 has 13 residues. CDR3 amino acids: CAWSVRRQETQYF. CDR3 DNA: TGTGCCTGGAGTGTACGCCGCCAAGAGACCCAGTACTTC.

The chain uses TRBV5-6 and TRBJ1-5, with 7 bases fitting TRBD1. V lost 3 bases to trimming and J lost 7 bases; unmatched junction nucleotides: 13. The CDR3 loop spans 16 amino acids. CDR1 and CDR2 (germline): SGHDT, YYEEEE. CDR3 residues: CASSSLVSTGDQPQHF. CDR3 bases: TGTGCCAGCAGCTCCCTGGTGAGCACAGGGGACCAGCCCCAGCATTTT.

The chain is built from TRBV9 and TRBJ2-3, with 8 bases fitting TRBD2. J gave up 6 bases and V 0 bases, and 6 bases lay outside the gene matches. Germline V CDR1 and CDR2: SGDLS, YYNGEE. The CDR3 is 15 residues long. The chain's CDR3 is CASSVGSGGADTQYF. The CDR3 DNA is TGTGCCAGCAGCGTAGGGTCGGGGGGGGCGGATACGCAGTATTTT. Filled out from reference TRBV9 and TRBJ2-3, the complete variable domain reads DSGVTQTPKHLITATGQRVTLRCSPRSGDLSVYWYQQSLDQGLQFLIQYYNGEERAKGNILERFSAQQFPDLHSELNLSSLELGDSALYFCASSVGSGGADTQYFGPGTRLTVL.

The chain employs TRBV5-1 and TRBJ2-5; no firm D call. Per the germline V gene, CDR1 is SGHRS and CDR2 is YFSETQ. The germline V and J ends were trimmed by 0 bases and 4 bases, with 4 bases remaining between them. The CDR3 length is 12 residues. CDR3 DNA: TGCGCCAGCAGCTTGGCCGGAGAGACCCAGTACTTC. Translated, it gives CASSLAGETQYF.